The rows below give T cell receptor beta chains drawn from one sample of a study of vaccination effects on CD4 cells after COVID-19. Their recognized antigens are unknown. TCRdb's table, derived via immunoSEQ multiplex PCR, lists solely in-frame clones and lacks some. The repertoire consists of roughly 30,000 clones, with more than 70% occurring once and the leading ten covering 27%. The sequencing used CD4+ T cells from PBMCs cultured with HCoV-OC43 spike peptides, collected before COVID-19 vaccination. Receptors originate from a human donor who received a COVID-19 vaccine. Both conserved end residues are part of each CDR3. A D gene is named only where the DNA matches it firmly. Expanded clones are given a class, and other clones once, few, many or no size at all.

clone size	D gene	V gene	J gene	CDR3 protein	CDR3 DNA
-	TRBD1	TRBV5-6	TRBJ2-1	CASSPNTGQGYNEQFF	TGTGCCAGCAGCCCCAACACGGGACAGGGGTACAATGAGCAGTTCTTC
-	TRBD1	TRBV7-2	TRBJ1-2	CASSFEGARGYTF	TGTGCCAGCAGCTTCGAGGGGGCGCGGGGCTACACCTTC
-	-	TRBV6-6	TRBJ1-3	CASREVGDLGNTIYF	TGTGCCAGCAGGGAAGTAGGGGATTTAGGTAACACCATATATTTT
-	TRBD1	TRBV29-1	TRBJ2-5	CSVVRRTGGETQYF	TGCAGCGTCGTGAGGCGGACAGGGGGAGAGACCCAGTACTTC
-	-	TRBV10-3	TRBJ1-1	CAISEGGAAEAFF	TGTGCCATAAGTGAAGGGGGGGCAGCTGAAGCTTTCTTT
many	-	TRBV5-8	TRBJ2-3	CASSLERVADTQYF	TGTGCCAGCAGCTTGGAGAGGGTTGCAGATACGCAGTATTTT
-	TRBD2	TRBV11-2	TRBJ2-1	CASSSRLPGLGGSGNEQFF	TGTGCCAGCAGCTCCCGCCTCCCCGGTTTGGGCGGGAGTGGCAATGAGCAGTTCTTC
-	TRBD2	TRBV18	TRBJ2-5	CASSPSGGIETQYF	TGTGCCAGCTCACCTAGCGGGGGGATCGAGACCCAGTACTTC
-	TRBD1	TRBV2	TRBJ2-2	CASSVTGGTGELFF	TGTGCCAGCAGCGTTACAGGGGGCACCGGGGAGCTGTTTTTT
-	-	TRBV6-6	TRBJ1-1	CASSQPDRNTEAFF	TGTGCCAGCAGTCAACCGGACCGGAACACTGAAGCTTTCTTT
few	TRBD2	TRBV10-3	TRBJ2-2	CAISELGGRASRNMNTGELFF	TGTGCCATCAGTGAGTTGGGCGGGAGGGCCTCCCGCAATATGAACACCGGGGAGCTGTTTTTT
few	-	TRBV29-1	TRBJ2-7	CSVGGRSYEQYF	TGCAGCGTTGGTGGCAGATCCTACGAGCAGTACTTC
few	-	TRBV6-2/TRBV6-3	TRBJ2-3	CASSYPSFRGTDTQYF	TGTGCCAGCAGTTACCCAAGCTTTCGGGGCACAGATACGCAGTATTTT
-	-	TRBV18	TRBJ2-1	CASSPGAVSYNEQFF	TGTGCCAGCTCACCGGGAGCGGTCTCTTACAATGAGCAGTTCTTC
-	-	TRBV11-1	TRBJ1-1	CASSQRNFRSAFF	TGTGCCAGCAGCCAACGGAACTTTCGGTCCGCTTTCTTT
few	TRBD2	TRBV3-1/TRBV3-2	TRBJ2-1	CASSQDSTSGSKFF	TGTGCCAGCAGCCAAGATTCAACTAGCGGGAGTAAGTTCTTC
medium-sized	-	TRBV7-3	TRBJ2-2	CASSGDTGELFF	TGTGCCAGCAGCGGGGACACCGGGGAGCTGTTTTTT
-	-	TRBV12-3/TRBV12-4	TRBJ1-2	CASADSRNYGYTF	TGTGCCAGCGCGGACAGTAGGAACTATGGCTACACCTTC
-	-	TRBV2	TRBJ1-2	CASSEALGQLNYGYTF	TGTGCCAGCAGTGAAGCGCTGGGGCAGCTCAACTATGGCTACACCTTC
-	TRBD2	TRBV3-1/TRBV3-2	TRBJ2-3	CASSQVVGLAVHTQYF	TGTGCCAGCAGCCAAGTAGTTGGACTAGCGGTTCATACGCAGTATTTT
-	-	TRBV7-9	TRBJ2-1	CASSSDSSSYNEQFF	TGTGCCAGCAGCTCAGACAGCTCCTCCTACAATGAGCAGTTCTTC
-	-	TRBV12-5	TRBJ1-3	CASGLVLGTGLSGNTIYF	TGTGCTAGTGGTTTGGTACTGGGAACAGGCCTCTCTGGAAACACCATATATTTT
-	-	TRBV9	TRBJ1-6	CASSVEQGAYNSPLHF	TGTGCCAGCAGCGTAGAACAGGGAGCCTATAATTCACCCCTCCACTTT
-	TRBD1	TRBV4-1	TRBJ2-2	CASSQADRDTGELFF	TGCGCCAGCAGCCAAGCTGACAGGGACACCGGGGAGCTGTTTTTT
-	TRBD2	TRBV11-3	TRBJ2-1	CASSHQLLAGGPPYNEQFF	TGTGCCAGCAGCCATCAATTACTAGCGGGAGGGCCCCCCTACAATGAGCAGTTCTTC
-	-	TRBV28	TRBJ2-2	CASIRGGNTGELFF	TGTGCCAGCATAAGGGGGGGGAACACCGGGGAGCTGTTTTTT